This T cell receptor (beta chain) was sequenced during a study of response to subunit inactivated influenza vaccine. Study-wide results and caveats: Authors suggested that a seasonal influenza vaccination recruits few new T cells each time.

There are a few counts of this clonotype. Its antigen is unidentified. Germline values: CDR1 DFQATT, CDR2 SNEGSKA (reference sequence). The V end was cut by 3 bases, the J end by 12 bases, with 20 bases between. CDR3 length: 13 amino acids. MiXCR, applied by TCRdb to the RT-PCR reads, yields one record per CDR3 protein. The sample lists 200,000 to 250,000 distinct CDR3 sequences; more than 10% were seen once. The receptor was derived from a man aged 50 to 59 who received an inactivated influenza vaccine. Specimen: non-naive T cells sorted from PBMCs, collected around two weeks before vaccination. The gene calls are TRBV20-1 and TRBJ1-2; D perhaps matches TRBD1 (5 bases). The CDR3 loop is CSARDGFGGSHTF. CDR3 coding DNA: TGCAGTGCTAGGGATGGCTTTGGGGGATCTCACACCTTC.